The rows below give T cell receptor beta chains drawn from one sample of a study of siplizumab effects on memory and regulatory T cells. Profiling relied on immunoSEQ multiplex PCR, and the TCRdb table lists in-frame clones only, not all of them. This table holds more than 85,000 clones, around 92% found once. The sequencing sample was made of Tregs sorted from blood. The receptor source for this set is a human donor in good health. The CDR3 runs from the conserved cysteine through the conserved F or W. The order of the fields is J gene, D gene, clone size, V gene, CDR3 protein, CDR3 DNA. D genes are given only for firm matches. Not all rows give a size; the values are once, few, many and, for expanded clones, a class.

>TRBJ1-2|-|-|TRBV5-4
CASSSPTPGVSYGYTF
TGTGCCAGCAGCTCCCCGACGCCGGGGGTGAGCTATGGCTACACCTTC
>TRBJ2-7|-|-|TRBV7-2
CASSLVLGYEQYF
TGTGCCAGCAGCTTAGTCTTAGGCTACGAGCAGTACTTC
>TRBJ2-7|TRBD1|-|TRBV6-5
CASSFDRGTYEQYF
TGTGCCAGCAGTTTCGACAGGGGTACCTACGAGCAGTACTTC
>TRBJ2-3|TRBD1|-|TRBV5-1
CASSHRTGPVPDTQYF
TGCGCCAGCAGTCACCGGACAGGGCCTGTCCCAGATACGCAGTATTTT
>TRBJ1-4|-|-|TRBV15
CATQQGTNEKLFF
TGTGCCACTCAGCAGGGAACTAATGAAAAACTGTTTTTT
>TRBJ1-1|-|-|TRBV6-1
CASTWYQEDTEAFF
TGTGCAAGCACGTGGTACCAAGAGGACACTGAAGCTTTCTTT
>TRBJ1-4|-|-|TRBV15
CATSRPTGANEKLFF
TGTGCCACCAGCAGACCGACTGGAGCTAATGAAAAACTGTTTTTT
>TRBJ1-2|-|-|TRBV29-1
CSVDLPGDHGYTF
TGCAGCGTTGATCTGCCAGGGGATCATGGCTACACCTTC
>TRBJ1-2|TRBD1|-|TRBV7-9
CAGTGGGYGYTF
TGTGCCGGGACAGGCGGGGGCTATGGCTACACCTTC
>TRBJ2-5|TRBD2|once|TRBV2
CASSGRLAGGQETQYF
TGTGCCAGCAGTGGGAGACTAGCGGGGGGCCAAGAGACCCAGTACTTC
>TRBJ2-1|-|-|TRBV4-1
CASSQAHTGPNEQFF
TGCGCCAGCAGCCAAGCCCACACAGGGCCCAATGAGCAGTTCTTC
>TRBJ2-1|-|once|TRBV20-1
CSASITEKQFF
TGCAGTGCGTCGATCACGGAGAAGCAGTTCTTC
>TRBJ1-1|-|-|TRBV12-5
CASGLVRVGTEAFF
TGTGCTAGTGGTTTGGTAAGGGTGGGGACTGAAGCTTTCTTT